This T cell receptor (beta chain) was profiled in a study of regulatory T cells in long-lasting Graves disease. Libraries of TCR beta came from iRepertoire HTBI primers plus Arm-PCR of CDR3 regions. TCRdb recomputed calls from the multiplex PCR reads with MiXCR, one row per CDR3 protein. The profile shows 360,000 or so distinct CDR3 sequences, 15% to 20% of them singletons. CDR3 length: 15 residues. CDR1 is LGHDT and CDR2 is YNNKEL in the germline V gene (reference sequence). V lost 2 bases and J lost 5, with 15 bases in between. In this sample, this clonotype turned up many times. Time point: newly diagnosed GD, antithyroid drugs for less than 3 months. Extracted PBMC RNA gave rise to the TCR library. These sequences were also reported in another study, on T cells in Graves' hyperthyroidism and ophthalmopathy.

The origin of this receptor is a woman between 18 and 30 years old with Graves disease. This specimen was peripheral blood mononuclear cells (PBMCs), taken at new diagnosis, from a patient treated with antithyroid drugs. The chain couples TRBV3-1 to TRBJ2-5; D possibly corresponds to TRBD1 (6 bases). The CDR3 region is CASSQNPQGAETQYF. Here the CDR3 DNA reads TGTGCCAGCAGCCAAAACCCACAGGGTGCGGAGACCCAGTACTTC.